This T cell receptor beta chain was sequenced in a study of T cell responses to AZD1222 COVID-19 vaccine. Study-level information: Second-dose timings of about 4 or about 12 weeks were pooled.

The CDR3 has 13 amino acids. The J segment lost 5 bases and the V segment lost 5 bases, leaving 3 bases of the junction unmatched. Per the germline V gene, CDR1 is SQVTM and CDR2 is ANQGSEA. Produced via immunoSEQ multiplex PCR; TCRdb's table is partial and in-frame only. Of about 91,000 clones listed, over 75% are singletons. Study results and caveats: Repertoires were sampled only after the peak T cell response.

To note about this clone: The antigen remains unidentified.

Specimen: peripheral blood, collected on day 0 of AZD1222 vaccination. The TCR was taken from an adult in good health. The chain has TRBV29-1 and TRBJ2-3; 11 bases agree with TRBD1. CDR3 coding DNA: TGCAGCGTTCTGGACAGGGGGCAAGATACGCAGTATTTT. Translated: CSVLDRGQDTQYF.